The 25 T cell receptor beta chains in this list originate from one sample, sequenced in a study of T cells in localized non-small cell lung cancer. This table comes from immunoSEQ multiplex PCR, and its TCRdb copy is limited to in-frame clones, with some not included. The table lists about 1,500 clones, around 24% of them singletons. The specimen comprised lung tumor tissue, sampled before any cancer treatment. These receptors were taken from a female donor aged 60 or older with stage II lung adenocarcinoma.

In its sample, this clone is medium-sized. J is TRBJ1-5 and V is TRBV11-3; 8 nucleotides match TRBD1. The CDR3 loop spans 14 amino acids. V gave up 5 bases and J gave up 7 bases; unmatched junction bases: 7. The germline gives CDR1 SGHNT, CDR2 YENEEA. CDR3 DNA: TGTGCCAGCAGCCTTCCGGGACAGGACCAGCCCCAGCATTTT. This sequence encodes CASSLPGQDQPQHF. Full variable domain (missing parts from reference TRBV11-3 and TRBJ1-5): EAGVVQSPRYKIIEKKQPVAFWCNPISGHNTLYWYLQNLGQGPELLIRYENEEAVDDSQLPKDRFSAERLKGVDSTLKIQPAELGDSAVYLCASSLPGQDQPQHFGDGTRLSIL.

This chain uses TRBV30 with TRBJ2-5; 12 positions agree with TRBD2. This CDR3 contains 14 residues. The germline V gene encodes CDR1 GTSNPN and CDR2 SVGIG (reference sequence). Trimming took 7 bases from V and 5 from J; bases not matched to a gene: 8. The CDR3 here is CASRLAGARETQYF. CDR3 bases: TGTGCCTCCAGACTAGCGGGAGCCCGGGAGACCCAGTACTTC.

In this sample, this clone turned up once. The gene calls are TRBV19 and TRBJ1-6, with TRBD1 matching over 10 bases. The germline CDR1 and CDR2 sequences are LNHDA and SQIVND (reference sequence). With V trimmed by 6 bases and J by 0 bases, 2 bases remained unmatched. The CDR3 is made up of 16 amino acids. The CDR3 DNA reads TGTGCCAGTAGGGACAGGGGGAGCTCCTATAATTCACCCCTCCACTTT. It codes for CASRDRGSSYNSPLHF.

This clone was counted only a few times. The chain couples TRBV19 to TRBJ1-5, with D possibly being TRBD1 (5 bases). The CDR3 totals 16 residues. Germline-derived CDR1 and CDR2 are LNHDA and SQIVND (reference sequence). The V end lost 3 bases, the J end lost 4 bases, and 16 bases lay between the germline ends. CDR3 protein: CASSIRQGGPNQPQHF. The CDR3 DNA reads TGTGCCAGTAGTATTCGGCAGGGAGGCCCTAATCAGCCCCAGCATTTT.

This clone has a handful of counts. This chain connects TRBV9 to TRBJ2-7; 8 bases agree with TRBD2. Trimming removed 7 bases from V and 5 bases from J; junction bases left unmatched: 8. The germline gives CDR1 SGDLS, CDR2 YYNGEE. CDR3 length equals 13 residues. The CDR3 region is CASSGRADDEQYF. CDR3 in DNA: TGTGCCAGCTCCGGGAGGGCCGACGACGAGCAGTACTTC.

The rearrangement joins TRBV19 to TRBJ1-2; 12 bases align to TRBD1. J gave up 8 bases and V 3 bases, and 7 bases lay outside the gene matches. The CDR3 sequence is 15 residues long. Germline V gene data show CDR1 as LNHDA and CDR2 as SQIVND (reference sequence). The CDR3 protein is CASSIGAGTGGGYTF. The DNA of the CDR3 is TGTGCCAGTAGTATTGGGGCCGGGACAGGGGGCGGCTACACCTTC. Drawing the rest from reference TRBV19 and TRBJ1-2, the complete variable domain is DGGITQSPKYLFRKEGQNVTLSCEQNLNHDAMYWYRQDPGQGLRLIYYSQIVNDFQKGDIAEGYSVSREKKESFPLTVTSAQKNPTAFYLCASSIGAGTGGGYTFGSGTRLTVV.

This clone is deemed medium-sized. This chain connects TRBV11-3 to TRBJ2-3; maybe TRBD2 (6 bases). V was shortened by 5 bases and J by 4 bases, with 22 bases between the two germline ends. This CDR3 region has 17 residues. The germline gives CDR1 SGHNT, CDR2 YENEEA. The CDR3 here is CASSPKPYTGVADTQYF. Here the CDR3 DNA reads TGTGCCAGCAGCCCAAAGCCTTACACGGGAGTGGCAGATACGCAGTATTTT.

This clone showed up just a few times. CDR3 sequence reads: CASSVGQNEKLFF. The CDR3 DNA follows: TGTGCCAGCAGCGTGGGACAGAATGAAAAACTGTTTTTT. This chain connects TRBV9 to TRBJ1-4, with 7 nucleotides matching TRBD1. This CDR3 is built from 13 residues. Trimming removed 2 bases from V and 5 bases from J; junction bases left unmatched: 0. Germline-derived CDR1 and CDR2 are SGDLS and YYNGEE.

The chain is built from TRBV29-1 and TRBJ1-4; the D gene is possibly TRBD1 (5 bases). With 7 bases removed from V and 8 bases from J, the gap between germline ends came to 17 bases. Germline lookup yields CDR1 SQVTM and CDR2 ANQGSEA. CDR3 size: 13 residues. The CDR3 sequence: CSARGAVNEKLFF. The CDR3 region has the DNA TGCAGCGCCCGGGGCGCGGTAAACGAAAAACTGTTTTTT.

This chain joins TRBV18 and TRBJ2-7, with D perhaps TRBD1 or TRBD2 (5 bases each). The CDR3 consists of 14 residues. CDR1 is KGHSH, CDR2 LQKENI, per germline. V shed 1 base and J shed 4 bases, with 11 bases lying between them. In DNA, the CDR3 is TGTGCCAGCTCACCACGGGGACCAGGTTACGAGCAGTACTTC. Protein: CASSPRGPGYEQYF. The whole variable domain, filled in from reference TRBV18 and TRBJ2-7, reads NAGVMQNPRHLVRRRGQEARLRCSPMKGHSHVYWYRQLPEEGLKFMVYLQKENIIDESGMPKERFSAEFPKEGPSILRIQQVVRGDSAAYFCASSPRGPGYEQYFGPGTRLTVT.

This clone was counted a few times. The chain recombines TRBV28 with TRBJ1-1; D not resolved. CDR1 is MDHEN, CDR2 SYDVKM, per germline. V was trimmed by 2 bases and J by 1 base, leaving 5 bases between them. CDR3 length: 13 amino acids. The DNA of the CDR3 is TGTGCCAGCAGTTTAATCGCGAACACTGAAGCTTTCTTT. Translation gives CASSLIANTEAFF.

V is TRBV23-1 and J is TRBJ1-1; 9 nucleotides align to TRBD1. TRBV23-1 is an ORF, with its function uncertain. V lost 6 bases to trimming and J lost 9 bases; unmatched junction nucleotides: 8. The CDR3 is 13 residues long. CDR3 coding DNA: TGCGCCAGCAGCTTCCCCGGGACAGGGAAAGCTTTCTTT. It specifies CASSFPGTGKAFF.

By share, this clone counts as medium-sized. The genes are TRBV11-3 and TRBJ1-2; D gene uncertain. Trimming took 3 bases from V and 1 from J, leaving 9 bases between them. Germline-derived CDR1 and CDR2 are SGHNT and YENEEA. The CDR3 is made up of 14 amino acids. The CDR3 DNA is TGTGCCAGCAGCTTGTCGATGGATAACTATGGCTACACCTTC. Amino acid sequence: CASSLSMDNYGYTF.

This clone appeared a few times. V is TRBV6-8 and J is TRBJ2-3, with 7 bases matching TRBD1. The germline V gene has CDR1 MNHGY and CDR2 SAAAGT. The CDR3 runs to 15 residues. Trimming removed 5 bases from V and 5 bases from J; junction bases left unmatched: 10. Written as DNA, the CDR3 is TGTGCCAGCAGTATGGACAGGTGGATGGTAGATACGCAGTATTTT. It codes for CASSMDRWMVDTQYF.

The V call is TRBV6-8, the J call TRBJ2-7; the D gene is possibly TRBD1 (5 bases). Per the germline V gene, CDR1 is MNHGY and CDR2 is SAAAGT. The CDR3 spans 15 residues. V was clipped by 0 bases and J by 2 bases, with 11 bases between them. The CDR3 loop reads CASSYSQGEAYEQYF. Here the CDR3 DNA reads TGTGCCAGCAGTTACTCGCAGGGCGAAGCCTACGAGCAGTACTTC.

In its sample, this clone was seen a few times. This sequence joins TRBV18 and TRBJ1-3; maybe TRBD1 (6 bases). V was clipped by 3 bases and J by 0 bases, with 12 bases between them. Germline CDR1 and CDR2: KGHSH and LQKENI. This CDR3 contains 16 residues. The CDR3 reads CASSPPGAFSGNTIYF. In DNA form, the CDR3 reads TGTGCCAGCTCACCTCCGGGGGCCTTCTCTGGAAACACCATATATTTT.

This clone was observed a handful of times. V and J are TRBV11-3 and TRBJ1-4; 9 positions match TRBD1. Per the germline V gene, CDR1 is SGHNT and CDR2 is YENEEA. Trimming took 5 bases from V and 7 from J; bases not matched to a gene: 5. CDR3 length equals 14 residues. For the CDR3, the DNA is TGTGCCAGCAGCCTCGGGACAGGGAGTGAAAAACTGTTTTTT. The encoded protein is CASSLGTGSEKLFF.

This clone was counted between two and nine times. The chain combines TRBV11-3 with TRBJ2-7; TRBD1 matches at 7 bases. The J segment lost 3 bases and the V segment lost 5 bases, leaving 7 bases of the junction unmatched. The germline gives CDR1 SGHNT, CDR2 YENEEA. The CDR3 has 14 residues. The DNA for the CDR3 is TGTGCCAGCAGCCCACGGACAGGTGACTACGAGCAGTACTTC. Translation gives CASSPRTGDYEQYF. The full variable domain, with the rest looked up from reference TRBV11-3 and TRBJ2-7, is EAGVVQSPRYKIIEKKQPVAFWCNPISGHNTLYWYLQNLGQGPELLIRYENEEAVDDSQLPKDRFSAERLKGVDSTLKIQPAELGDSAVYLCASSPRTGDYEQYFGPGTRLTVT.

This clone was counted only a few times. The rearrangement uses TRBV6-8 and TRBJ1-3; 7 bases match TRBD1. CDR1 and CDR2 from the germline V gene are MNHGY and SAAAGT. The CDR3 runs to 15 residues. J was trimmed by 2 bases and V by 2 bases; bases with no gene match: 3. CDR3 region: CASSYRGTAGNTIYF. CDR3 bases: TGTGCCAGCAGTTACCGAGGGACAGCTGGAAACACCATATATTTT.

This clone is categorized as large (0.1 to 1%). The V call is TRBV19, the J call TRBJ2-3; no definite D call. Trimming stripped 6 bases from V and 0 bases from J, with 10 bases between. Germline CDR1 is LNHDA and CDR2 is SQIVND (reference sequence). The CDR3 length is 14 residues. The CDR3 loop is CASRREYSTDTQYF. The CDR3 nucleotides read TGTGCCAGTAGGCGAGAGTATAGCACAGATACGCAGTATTTT.

This clone has a handful of counts. The gene calls are TRBV29-1 and TRBJ2-7; D possibly uses TRBD1 or TRBD2 (5 bases each). The CDR3 loop spans 13 amino acids. Germline V lookup: CDR1 SQVTM, CDR2 ANQGSEA. V lost 8 bases and J 0 bases, leaving 14 bases between the germline ends. The CDR3 region is CSIPGRGSYEQYF. In DNA, the CDR3 is TGCAGCATACCGGGACGGGGCTCCTACGAGCAGTACTTC.

This clone was found a few times. V is TRBV18 and J is TRBJ2-1; 9 bases align to TRBD2. Trimming cost V 3 bases and J 2 bases; bases outside gene matches: 11. The CDR3 is made up of 18 amino acids. The V gene's germline CDR1 is KGHSH and CDR2 LQKENI. The CDR3 spells CASSPAKASGVTYNEQFF. CDR3 sequence (DNA): TGTGCCAGCTCACCTGCCAAGGCTAGCGGGGTAACCTACAATGAGCAGTTCTTC.

By frequency in the sample, this clone is medium-sized (0.01 to 0.1%). This chain connects TRBV6-8 to TRBJ1-5; D perhaps matches TRBD1 (6 bases). V was clipped by 4 bases and J by 0 bases, with 19 bases between them. The CDR3 consists of 18 residues. The germline CDR1 and CDR2 sequences are MNHGY and SAAAGT. The CDR3 here is CASSFPKGQGNSNQPQHF. The CDR3 DNA is TGTGCCAGCAGTTTCCCCAAGGGCCAGGGGAATAGCAATCAGCCCCAGCATTTT.

This clone is medium-sized (0.01 to 0.1%). The chain uses TRBV11-3 and TRBJ1-3; 8 bases are shared with TRBD1. Germline CDR1 and CDR2: SGHNT and YENEEA. V shed 5 bases and J 3 bases; nucleotides not matched to a gene: 3. The CDR3 has 14 residues. The CDR3 coding sequence is TGTGCCAGCAGCACCGGACAGGGTGGAAACACCATATATTTT. Translated: CASSTGQGGNTIYF.

This clone showed up just once. The chain employs TRBV28 and TRBJ1-2; perhaps TRBD1 as D (5 bases). The V gene's germline CDR1 is MDHEN and CDR2 SYDVKM. Trimming cost V 6 bases and J 0 bases, with 14 bases left between them. This CDR3 is 15 amino acids long. CDR3 nucleotides: TGTGCCAGCAGGGGGCTGTACAGGACTAACTATGGCTACACCTTC. Its translation is CASRGLYRTNYGYTF.